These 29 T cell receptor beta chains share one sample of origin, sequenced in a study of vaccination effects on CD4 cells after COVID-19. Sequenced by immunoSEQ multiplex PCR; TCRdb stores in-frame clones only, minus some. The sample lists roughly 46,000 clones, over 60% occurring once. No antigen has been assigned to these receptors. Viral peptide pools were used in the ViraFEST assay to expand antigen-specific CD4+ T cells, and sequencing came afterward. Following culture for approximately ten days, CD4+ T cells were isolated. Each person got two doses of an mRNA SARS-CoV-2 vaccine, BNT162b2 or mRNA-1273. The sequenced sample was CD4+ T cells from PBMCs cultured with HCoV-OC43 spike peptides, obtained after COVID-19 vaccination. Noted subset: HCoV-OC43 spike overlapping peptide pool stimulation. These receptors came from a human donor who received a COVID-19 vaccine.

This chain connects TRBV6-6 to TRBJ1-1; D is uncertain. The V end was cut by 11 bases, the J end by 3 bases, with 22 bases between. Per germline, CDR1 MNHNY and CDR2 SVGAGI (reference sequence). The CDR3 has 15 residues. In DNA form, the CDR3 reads TGTGCCGTCGTGGTCAAAAGTCTCCCGCACACTGAAGCTTTCTTT. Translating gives CAVVVKSLPHTEAFF.

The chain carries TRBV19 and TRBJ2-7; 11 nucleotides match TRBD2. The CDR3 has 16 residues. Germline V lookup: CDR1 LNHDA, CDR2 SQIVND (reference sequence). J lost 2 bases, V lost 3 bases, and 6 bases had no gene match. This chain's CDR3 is CASSIIETSGAYEQYF. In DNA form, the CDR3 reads TGTGCCAGTAGTATCATCGAGACTAGCGGGGCCTACGAGCAGTACTTC.

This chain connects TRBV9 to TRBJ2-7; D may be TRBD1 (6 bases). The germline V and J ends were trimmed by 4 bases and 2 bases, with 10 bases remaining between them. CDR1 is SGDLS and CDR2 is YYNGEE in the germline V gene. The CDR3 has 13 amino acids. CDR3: CASSPAGAYEQYF. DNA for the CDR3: TGTGCCAGCAGCCCCGCAGGGGCCTACGAGCAGTACTTC.

This CDR3 reads CASSRDRGPQETQYF. The CDR3 region has the DNA TGTGCCAGCTCCCGAGACAGGGGGCCACAAGAGACCCAGTACTTC. This rearrangement joins TRBV2 to TRBJ2-5, with 10 bases matching TRBD1. Per the germline V gene, CDR1 is SNHLY and CDR2 is FYNNEI. CDR3 size: 15 residues. J was trimmed by 2 bases and V by 8 bases; bases with no gene match: 8.

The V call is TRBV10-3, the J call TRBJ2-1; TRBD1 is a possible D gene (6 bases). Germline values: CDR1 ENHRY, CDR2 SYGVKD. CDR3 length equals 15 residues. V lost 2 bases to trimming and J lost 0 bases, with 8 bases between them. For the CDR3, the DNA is TGTGCCATCAGTGAGAGGGGGAGCTCCTACAATGAGCAGTTCTTC. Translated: CAISERGSSYNEQFF.

The CDR3 region is CASSTLRAAKYSGANVLTF. The CDR3 DNA reads TGTGCCAGTAGTACTCTCAGGGCAGCCAAATACTCTGGGGCCAACGTCCTGACTTTC. The chain has TRBV19 and TRBJ2-6, with a tentative D call TRBD1 (5 bases). Looked up from germline, CDR1 is LNHDA and CDR2 is SQIVND (reference sequence). The CDR3 is 19 residues long. V lost 4 bases, J lost 0 bases, and 19 bases lay in between.

DNA for the CDR3: TGTGCCAGCTCACCACAGGGGGATCAGCCCCAGCATTTT. Its protein is CASSPQGDQPQHF. The chain links TRBV18 to TRBJ1-5, with a weak D call TRBD1 (6 bases). CDR1 and CDR2 (germline): KGHSH, LQKENI. The CDR3 is made up of 13 amino acids. Between the trimmed V and J ends, which lost 1 base and 5 bases, there was a span of 6 bases.

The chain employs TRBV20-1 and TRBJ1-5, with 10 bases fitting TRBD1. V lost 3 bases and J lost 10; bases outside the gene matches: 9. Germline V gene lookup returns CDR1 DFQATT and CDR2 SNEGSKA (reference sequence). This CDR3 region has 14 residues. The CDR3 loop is CSASAGTGANPQHF. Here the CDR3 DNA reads TGCAGTGCTAGTGCGGGGACAGGGGCAAATCCCCAGCATTTT.

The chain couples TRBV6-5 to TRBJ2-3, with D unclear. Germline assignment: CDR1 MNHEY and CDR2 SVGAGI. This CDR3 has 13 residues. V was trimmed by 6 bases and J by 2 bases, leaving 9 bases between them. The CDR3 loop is CASSRDTTDTQYF. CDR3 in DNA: TGTGCCAGCAGCCGAGACACCACAGATACGCAGTATTTT.

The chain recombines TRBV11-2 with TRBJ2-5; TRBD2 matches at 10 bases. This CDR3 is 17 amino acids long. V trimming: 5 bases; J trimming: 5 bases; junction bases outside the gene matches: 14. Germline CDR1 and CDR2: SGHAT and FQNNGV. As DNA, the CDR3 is TGTGCCAGCAGCCCTCGGGGAAGCGGGGGGGGCGGGGAGACCCAGTACTTC. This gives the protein CASSPRGSGGGGETQYF.

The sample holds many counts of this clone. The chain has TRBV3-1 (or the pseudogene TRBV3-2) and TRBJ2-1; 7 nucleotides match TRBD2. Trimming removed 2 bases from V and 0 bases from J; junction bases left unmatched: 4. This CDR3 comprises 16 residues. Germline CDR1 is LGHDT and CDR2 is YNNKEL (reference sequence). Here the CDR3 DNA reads TGTGCCAGCAGCCAATCCGGGGGGAGCTCCTACAATGAGCAGTTCTTC. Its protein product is CASSQSGGSSYNEQFF.

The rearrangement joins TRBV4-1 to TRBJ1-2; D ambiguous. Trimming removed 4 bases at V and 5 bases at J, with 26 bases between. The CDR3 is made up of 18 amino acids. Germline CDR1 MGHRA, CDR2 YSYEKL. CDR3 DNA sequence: TGCGCCAGCAGCCTCACATTTGATGAGGGTACCAGCCGGTATGGCTACACCTTC. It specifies CASSLTFDEGTSRYGYTF.

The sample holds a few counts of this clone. CDR3 protein: CASSPHTGSNQPQHF. The DNA for the CDR3 is TGTGCCAGCAGCCCACATACAGGAAGCAATCAGCCCCAGCATTTT. The V gene is TRBV7-9, the J gene TRBJ1-5, with D perhaps matching TRBD1 (5 bases). Trimming took off 5 bases at V and 1 base at J, with 12 bases between the two ends. The germline gives CDR1 SEHNR, CDR2 FQNEAQ (reference sequence). This CDR3 has 15 residues.

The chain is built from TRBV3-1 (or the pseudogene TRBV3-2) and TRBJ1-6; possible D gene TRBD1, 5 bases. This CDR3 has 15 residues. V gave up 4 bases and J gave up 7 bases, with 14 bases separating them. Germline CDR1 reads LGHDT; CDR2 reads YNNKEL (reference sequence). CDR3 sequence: CASSPTGTGNSPLHF. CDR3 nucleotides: TGTGCCAGCAGCCCCACCGGGACGGGCAATTCACCCCTCCACTTT.

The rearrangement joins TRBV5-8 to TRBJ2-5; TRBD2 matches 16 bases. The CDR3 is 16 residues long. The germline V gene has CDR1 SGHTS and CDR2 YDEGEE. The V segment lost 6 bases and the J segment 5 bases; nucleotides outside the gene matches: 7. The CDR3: CASTKGLAGGLETQYF. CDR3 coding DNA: TGTGCCAGCACCAAGGGACTAGCGGGGGGGCTGGAGACCCAGTACTTC.

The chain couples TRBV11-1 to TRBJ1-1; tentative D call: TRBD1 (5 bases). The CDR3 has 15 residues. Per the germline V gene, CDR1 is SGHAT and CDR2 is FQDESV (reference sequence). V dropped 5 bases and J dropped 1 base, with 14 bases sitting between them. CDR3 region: CASSRDGHPNTEAFF. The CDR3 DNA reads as TGTGCCAGCAGCCGCGATGGACACCCGAACACTGAAGCTTTCTTT.

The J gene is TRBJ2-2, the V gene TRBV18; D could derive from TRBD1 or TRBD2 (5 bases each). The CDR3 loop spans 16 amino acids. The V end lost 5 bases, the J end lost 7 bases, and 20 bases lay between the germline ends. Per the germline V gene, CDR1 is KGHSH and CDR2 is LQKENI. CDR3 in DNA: TGTGCCAGCTCAGTCGCCAGGGACCGTTTGGTCGGGGAGCTGTTTTTT. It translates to CASSVARDRLVGELFF.

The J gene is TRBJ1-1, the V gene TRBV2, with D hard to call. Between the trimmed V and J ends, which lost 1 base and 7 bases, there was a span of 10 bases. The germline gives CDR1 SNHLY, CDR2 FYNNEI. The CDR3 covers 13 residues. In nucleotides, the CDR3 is TGTGCCAGCAGTGAAGTCCCCTACAGTGAAGCTTTCTTT. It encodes CASSEVPYSEAFF. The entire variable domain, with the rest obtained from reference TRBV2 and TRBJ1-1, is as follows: EPEVTQTPSHQVTQMGQEVILRCVPISNHLYFYWYRQILGQKVEFLVSFYNNEISEKSEIFDDQFSVERPDGSNFTLKIRSTKLEDSAMYFCASSEVPYSEAFFGQGTRLTVV.

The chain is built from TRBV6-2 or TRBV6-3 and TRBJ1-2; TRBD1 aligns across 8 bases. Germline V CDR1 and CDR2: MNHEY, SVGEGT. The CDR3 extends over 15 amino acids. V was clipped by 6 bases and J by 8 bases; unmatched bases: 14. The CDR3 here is CASSDGQGPFSGYTF. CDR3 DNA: TGTGCCAGCAGCGACGGACAGGGCCCTTTCTCGGGCTACACCTTC.

In DNA, the CDR3 is TGTGCCAGCAGTCTAGAGACCTATTCACCCCTCCACTTT. Its translation is CASSLETYSPLHF. J is TRBJ1-6 and V is TRBV12-3 or TRBV12-4; D remains ambiguous. This CDR3 has 13 residues. The V and J ends lost 5 bases and 8 bases respectively, with 10 bases between them.

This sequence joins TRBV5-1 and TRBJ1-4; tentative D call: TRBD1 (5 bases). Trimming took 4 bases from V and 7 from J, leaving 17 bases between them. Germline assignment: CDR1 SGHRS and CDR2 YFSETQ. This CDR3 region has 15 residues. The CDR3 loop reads CASSSMSSGREKLFF. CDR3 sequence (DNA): TGCGCCAGCAGCAGTATGAGTTCGGGGCGTGAAAAACTGTTTTTT. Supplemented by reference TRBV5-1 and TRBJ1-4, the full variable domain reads KAGVTQTPRYLIKTRGQQVTLSCSPISGHRSVSWYQQTPGQGLQFLFEYFSETQRNKGNFPGRFSGRQFSNSRSEMNVSTLELGDSALYLCASSSMSSGREKLFFGSGTQLSVL.

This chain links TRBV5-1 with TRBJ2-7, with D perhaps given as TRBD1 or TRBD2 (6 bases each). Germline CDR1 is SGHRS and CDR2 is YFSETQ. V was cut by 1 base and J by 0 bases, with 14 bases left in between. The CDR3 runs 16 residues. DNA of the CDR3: TGCGCCAGCAGCTTGTTATCGGGGGCAAGCTCCTACGAGCAGTACTTC. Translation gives CASSLLSGASSYEQYF.

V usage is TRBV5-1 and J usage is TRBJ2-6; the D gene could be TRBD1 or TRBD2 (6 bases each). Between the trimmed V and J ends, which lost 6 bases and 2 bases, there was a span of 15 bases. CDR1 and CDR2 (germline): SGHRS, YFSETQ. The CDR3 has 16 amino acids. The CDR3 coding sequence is TGCGCCAGCATGGAACAGGGAGGACCTGGGGCCAACGTCCTGACTTTC. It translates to CASMEQGGPGANVLTF.

This CDR3 is CASSFSGIQETQYF. CDR3 in DNA: TGTGCCAGCAGCTTTTCAGGTATACAAGAGACCCAGTACTTC. This sequence joins TRBV5-4 and TRBJ2-5; the D is unclear. Germline V gives CDR1 SGHNT, CDR2 YYREEE (reference sequence). Trimming removed 2 bases at V and 2 bases at J, with 10 bases between. The CDR3 spans 14 residues.

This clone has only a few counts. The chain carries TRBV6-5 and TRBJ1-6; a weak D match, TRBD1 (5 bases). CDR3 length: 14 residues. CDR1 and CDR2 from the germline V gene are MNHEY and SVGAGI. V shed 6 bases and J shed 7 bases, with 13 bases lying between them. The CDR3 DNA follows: TGTGCCAGCAGCCTAGGGCGACAGAATTCACCCCTCCACTTT. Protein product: CASSLGRQNSPLHF.

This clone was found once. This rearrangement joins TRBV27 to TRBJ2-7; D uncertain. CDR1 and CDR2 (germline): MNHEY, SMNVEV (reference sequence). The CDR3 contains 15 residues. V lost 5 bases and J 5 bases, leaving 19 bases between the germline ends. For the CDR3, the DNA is TGTGCCAGCAGTCCCGTTTTATCGCGCAACGACGAGCAGTACTTC. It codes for CASSPVLSRNDEQYF.

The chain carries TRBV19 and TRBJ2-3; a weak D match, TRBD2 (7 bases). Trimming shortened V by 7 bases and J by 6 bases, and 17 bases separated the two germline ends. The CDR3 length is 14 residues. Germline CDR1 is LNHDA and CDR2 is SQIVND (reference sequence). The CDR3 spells CASTLGGGSDTQYF. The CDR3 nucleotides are TGTGCCAGTACTCTAGGGGGGGGTTCGGATACGCAGTATTTT.

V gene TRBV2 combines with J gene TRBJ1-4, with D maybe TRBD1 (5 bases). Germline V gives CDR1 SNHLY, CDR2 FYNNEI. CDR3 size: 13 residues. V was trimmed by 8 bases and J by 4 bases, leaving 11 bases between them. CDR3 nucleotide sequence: TGTGCCAGCGCTGGGGCGGGTAATGAAAAACTGTTTTTT. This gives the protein CASAGAGNEKLFF.

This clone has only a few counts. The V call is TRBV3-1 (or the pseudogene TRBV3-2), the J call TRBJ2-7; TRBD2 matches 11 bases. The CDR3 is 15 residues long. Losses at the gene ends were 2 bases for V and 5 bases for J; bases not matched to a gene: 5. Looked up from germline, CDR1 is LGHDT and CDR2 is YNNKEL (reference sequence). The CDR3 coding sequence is TGTGCCAGCAGCCAAACTAGCGGGGGAAGGCACGAGCAGTACTTC. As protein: CASSQTSGGRHEQYF.